This T cell receptor beta chain was sequenced during a study of technical replicates of blood from a few donors. Profiled with immunoSEQ multiplex PCR; TCRdb holds only in-frame clones, not every one. The sample carries tens of thousands of clones, roughly 95% recorded once. Sequenced input: T cells isolated from PBMCs. This clonotype was sampled from a human donor in good health.

The CDR3 nucleotides read TGTGCCTGGAGTCCCCGGTCCGGGACAGGGGGTAATGAAAAACTGTTTTTT. This codes for CAWSPRSGTGGNEKLFF. The chain uses TRBV30 and TRBJ1-4, with TRBD1 matching over 11 bases. In germline, CDR1 is GTSNPN, CDR2 SVGIG (reference sequence). J lost 4 bases, V lost 2 bases, and 9 bases had no gene match. The CDR3 is made up of 17 amino acids. The variable domain in full, completed from reference TRBV30 and TRBJ1-4, reads SQTIHQWPATLVQPVGSPLSLECTVEGTSNPNLYWYRQAAGRGLQLLFYSVGIGQISSEVPQNLSASRPQDRQFILSSKKLLLSDSGFYLCAWSPRSGTGGNEKLFFGSGTQLSVL.